The rows below give T cell receptor beta chains drawn from one sample of a study of T cells after yellow fever vaccination. TCRdb independently ran MiXCR on the 5' RACE reads; one entry per CDR3 protein. The sample has approximately 580,000 distinct CDR3 sequences, around a sixth seen once; the top ten hold about 18%. The sample in question was PBMCs, obtained 5 days after the first yellow fever vaccination. The receptor source for this set is a young man who received the YFV17D yellow fever vaccine. Each CDR3 is given with its conserved first and last residue. The D gene is left open where the match is weak. The listing skips clone size in some rows; elsewhere it reads once, few, many or a size class.

D | J | V | size | CDR3 | DNA
TRBD1 | TRBJ2-1 | TRBV4-2 | - | CASSLGQGINYNEQFF | TGTGCCAGCAGCCTAGGACAGGGAATTAACTACAATGAGCAGTTCTTC
- | TRBJ2-7 | TRBV25-1 | few | CASSEEGGLSYEQYF | TGTGCCAGCAGTGAAGAAGGCGGGCTCTCCTACGAGCAGTACTTC
TRBD2 | TRBJ2-3 | TRBV30 | few | CAWSPGLATDTQYF | TGTGCCTGGAGTCCGGGACTAGCAACAGATACGCAGTATTTT
- | TRBJ2-2 | TRBV20-1 | - | CSASFGGNTGELFF | TGCAGTGCTAGTTTCGGGGGTAACACCGGGGAGCTGTTTTTT
TRBD1 | TRBJ2-5 | TRBV7-2 | few | CASSFPGQGAWETQYF | TGTGCCAGCAGTTTTCCGGGACAGGGGGCTTGGGAGACCCAGTACTTC
TRBD1 | TRBJ1-6 | TRBV4-2 | - | CASSQVADRSSYNSPLHF | TGTGCCAGCAGCCAAGTTGCGGACAGGTCCTCCTATAATTCACCCCTCCACTTT
- | TRBJ2-1 | TRBV5-1 | - | CASSSPDRWEQFF | TGCGCCAGCAGCTCTCCGGACAGATGGGAGCAGTTCTTC
- | TRBJ2-1 | TRBV5-5 | - | CASSFASRGLDEQFF | TGTGCCAGCAGCTTCGCTTCGCGGGGCCTGGATGAGCAGTTCTTC
- | TRBJ2-3 | TRBV5-1 | - | CASSSYGRSSTDTQYF | TGCGCCAGCAGCTCGTATGGGAGGTCGAGCACAGATACGCAGTATTTT
TRBD2 | TRBJ2-1 | TRBV6-1 | few | CASSEGTSGKQFF | TGTGCCAGCAGTGAAGGGACTAGCGGCAAGCAGTTCTTC
- | TRBJ2-7 | TRBV4-3 | - | CASSQGIGNNEQYF | TGCGCCAGCAGCCAAGGGATAGGTAACAACGAGCAGTACTTC
- | TRBJ2-5 | TRBV7-9 | few | CASSYYIRGKETQYF | TGTGCCAGCAGCTACTATATTAGGGGGAAGGAGACCCAGTACTTC
TRBD1 | TRBJ1-4 | TRBV5-1 | - | CASSAAGTGKNEKLFF | TGCGCCAGCAGCGCCGCGGGGACAGGGAAAAATGAAAAACTGTTTTTT
TRBD2 | TRBJ2-5 | TRBV20-1 | few | CSAREGNRETQYF | TGCAGTGCCAGGGAGGGGAACCGCGAGACCCAGTACTTC
- | TRBJ2-3 | TRBV6-5 | few | CASSYTGHPSTDTQYF | TGTGCCAGCAGTTACACGGGACACCCTAGCACAGATACGCAGTATTTT
- | TRBJ2-1 | TRBV5-1 | many | CASSSSFTGFFIDEQFF | TGCGCCAGCAGCTCTAGCTTCACAGGGTTCTTTATCGATGAGCAGTTCTTC
TRBD1 | TRBJ2-1 | TRBV4-2 | few | CASSQVGTGVYNEQFF | TGTGCCAGCAGCCAAGTCGGGACAGGGGTCTACAATGAGCAGTTCTTC
- | TRBJ1-1 | TRBV20-1 | - | CSAPTSLLHTEAFF | TGCAGTGCTCCGACCTCTCTTCTACACACTGAAGCTTTCTTT
- | TRBJ1-1 | TRBV12-3/TRBV12-4 | few | CASSGISPNTEAFF | TGTGCCAGCAGTGGGATAAGCCCGAACACTGAAGCTTTCTTT
- | TRBJ1-6 | TRBV5-1 | - | CASSLDPSGPLHF | TGCGCCAGCAGCTTGGATCCGAGTGGGCCCCTCCACTTT
- | TRBJ1-3 | TRBV7-9 | - | CASSARESSGNTIYF | TGTGCCAGCAGCGCGAGAGAGAGCTCTGGAAACACCATATATTTT
TRBD2 | TRBJ2-3 | TRBV19 | - | CASSILAETTDTQYF | TGTGCCAGTAGTATACTAGCGGAAACCACAGATACGCAGTATTTT
TRBD1 | TRBJ1-4 | TRBV20-1 | few | CSARDRENEKLFF | TGCAGTGCTCGGGACAGAGAAAATGAAAAACTGTTTTTT
TRBD1 | TRBJ2-2 | TRBV20-1 | many | CSARDRGNTGELFF | TGCAGTGCCCGGGACAGGGGCAACACCGGGGAGCTGTTTTTT
- | TRBJ2-7 | TRBV6-5 | - | CASSSHGLASYEQYF | TGTGCCAGCAGTTCCCATGGGTTAGCCTCCTACGAGCAGTACTTC
- | TRBJ2-5 | TRBV6-2/TRBV6-3 | once | CASKWGRGETQYF | TGTGCCAGCAAGTGGGGCCGTGGTGAGACCCAGTACTTC
TRBD1 | TRBJ2-7 | TRBV3-1 | - | CASSPYRGPSYEQYF | TGTGCCAGCAGCCCCTACAGGGGCCCTTCCTACGAGCAGTACTTC
- | TRBJ2-5 | TRBV7-6 | few | CASSLVQNSETQYF | TGTGCCAGCAGCTTAGTTCAGAACAGTGAGACCCAGTACTTC
- | TRBJ1-1 | TRBV18 | once | CASSPGRAGTEAFF | TGTGCCAGCTCACCGGGCAGGGCCGGCACTGAAGCTTTCTTT
- | TRBJ1-1 | TRBV27 | few | CASTPHGQRGTEAFF | TGTGCCAGCACCCCGCACGGGCAACGAGGCACTGAAGCTTTCTTT
TRBD2 | TRBJ2-5 | TRBV3-1 | many | CASSQVLAGLQETQYF | TGTGCCAGCAGCCAAGTCCTAGCGGGGTTGCAAGAGACCCAGTACTTC
- | TRBJ1-4 | TRBV7-9 | - | CASSPTRGDEKLFF | TGTGCCAGCAGCCCGACACGGGGTGATGAAAAACTGTTTTTT
TRBD2 | TRBJ2-3 | TRBV6-2/TRBV6-3 | few | CASSRLALADTQYF | TGTGCCAGCAGCAGACTAGCGTTGGCGGATACGCAGTATTTT
TRBD2 | TRBJ2-3 | TRBV12-3/TRBV12-4 | few | CASSSAGPTDTQYF | TGTGCCAGCAGTTCAGCGGGGCCCACAGATACGCAGTATTTT
- | TRBJ1-5 | TRBV6-5 | - | CASSSINVRSNQPQHF | TGTGCCAGCAGTTCCATTAACGTGAGGAGCAATCAGCCCCAGCATTTT
TRBD1 | TRBJ2-5 | TRBV7-2 | - | CASGQGVGETQYF | TGTGCCAGCGGGCAGGGGGTTGGAGAGACCCAGTACTTC
- | TRBJ2-1 | TRBV9 | - | CASSVGVVNEQFF | TGTGCCAGCAGCGTAGGTGTGGTCAATGAGCAGTTCTTC
TRBD2 | TRBJ2-3 | TRBV6-1 | few | CASRSERGAFTDTQYF | TGTGCCAGCAGATCTGAGCGGGGGGCTTTTACAGATACGCAGTATTTT
TRBD2 | TRBJ2-2 | TRBV6-5 | few | CASSSIAGTNTGELFF | TGTGCCAGCAGTTCCATAGCGGGGACCAACACCGGGGAGCTGTTTTTT
- | TRBJ1-1 | TRBV28 | - | CASSLAPGPGTEAFF | TGTGCCAGCAGTTTAGCGCCGGGCCCGGGCACTGAAGCTTTCTTT
- | TRBJ2-7 | TRBV20-1 | - | CSASFLLGGLSSYEQYF | TGCAGTGCTAGTTTCCTCCTGGGGGGACTTAGCTCCTACGAGCAGTACTTC